This T cell receptor (beta chain) was recorded in a study of blood T cell repertoires in COVID-19. Overall study: There were acute and convalescent COVID-19 samples, and they came from the United States, Italy and Spain. The cDNA or gDNA used as material had been derived from T cells, B-cell-depleted T cells, or PBMCs.

Germline trimming cut 4 bases from V and 4 bases from J; bases unmatched to any gene: 8. CDR3 length: 15 amino acids. In the authors' methods: Estimated nucleated cell counts came from reference gene primer amplification. TCRdb keeps only in-frame clones here, not all; method: immunoSEQ multiplex PCR. The V and J calls and clone size are taken from that table; D and trimming were inferred from the DNA. This table has approximately 250,000 clones, approximately 86% appearing once. This sequence was found in a man aged 25-45 years with active or convalescent COVID-19. The chain carries TRBV5-3 and TRBJ1-3; 7 nucleotides line up with TRBD1. TRBV5-3 is recorded as an ORF, its role being uncertain. The source material was peripheral blood. The CDR3 sequence: CARSRQDRRGNTIYF. The CDR3, as DNA: TGTGCCAGAAGCCGTCAGGACAGGAGGGGAAACACCATATATTTT.